This T cell receptor (beta chain) was profiled in a study of T cell responses to AZD1222 COVID-19 vaccine. For the study at large: Pooling of second doses given at about 4 or about 12 weeks was done.

The assay was immunoSEQ multiplex PCR, and TCRdb's table has in-frame clones only and misses some. The sample lists roughly 100,000 clones, nearly 90% occurring once. A word on this clone: The antigen remains unidentified.

V lost 3 bases, J lost 7 bases, and 13 bases lay in between. The CDR3 is 14 amino acids. Germline-derived CDR1 and CDR2 are SGHTA and FQGTGA. General observations from the study: Just a handful of AZD1222 recipients tested seropositive at baseline. Sampled repertoires all dated from after the peak T cell response. Donors were mostly white British, more females; clonal diversity possibly underestimated.

This TCR was recovered from an adult in good health. The sequencing here drew on peripheral blood, taken on day 0 of AZD1222 vaccination. This chain joins TRBV7-3 and TRBJ2-1, with D uncertain. CDR3 coding DNA: TGTGCCAGCAGCTTCAGCATAGGCGAAAATGAGCAGTTCTTC. This codes for CASSFSIGENEQFF.